This is a list of T cell receptor beta chains from one sample in a study of cytomegalovirus exposure and HLA in healthy donors. Repertoires were generated with immunoSEQ multiplex PCR, while TCRdb's copy carries only in-frame clones and drops some. This repertoire shows over 140,000 clones, around four fifths found once; its top ten account for approximately 1.5%. The sample was PBMCs. The receptors were gathered from a man aged 25 to 45 in good health and CMV-seropositive. Both conserved end residues are part of each CDR3. Fields, in order: D gene, clone size, J gene, V gene, CDR3 DNA, CDR3 protein. The D gene is left open where the match is weak. A row's size may be missing; if present it is once, few, many or a size class.

D: -; size: -; J: TRBJ2-7; V: TRBV6-5; DNA: TGTGCCAGCAGTTACGAAAGGGGTCGGGAGCAGTACTTC; CDR3: CASSYERGREQYF
D: -; size: -; J: TRBJ1-2; V: TRBV5-1; DNA: TGCGCCAGCAGCTTGGCCACGGGGAACTATGGCTACACCTTC; CDR3: CASSLATGNYGYTF
D: TRBD2; size: -; J: TRBJ2-7; V: TRBV5-1; DNA: TGCGCCAGCAGCTTAGGGCTAGCGGGGGGGAGTAACGACGAGCAGTACTTC; CDR3: CASSLGLAGGSNDEQYF
D: TRBD1; size: few; J: TRBJ1-5; V: TRBV9; DNA: TGTGCCAGCAGCGGGGGGACAGGGGGTCAGCCCCAGCATTTT; CDR3: CASSGGTGGQPQHF
D: -; size: -; J: TRBJ1-5; V: TRBV4-2; DNA: TGTGCCAGCAGCCAAGAAATAGGTACAGGGAATCAGCCCCAGCATTTT; CDR3: CASSQEIGTGNQPQHF
D: -; size: -; J: TRBJ2-7; V: TRBV4-1; DNA: TGCGCCAGCAGCCGAGCACAGGGTACCTACGAGCAGTACTTC; CDR3: CASSRAQGTYEQYF
D: -; size: -; J: TRBJ2-6; V: TRBV4-1; DNA: TGCGCCAGCAGCTCTCTAGCCTCAGCCTCTGGGGCCAACGTCCTGACTTTC; CDR3: CASSSLASASGANVLTF
D: -; size: -; J: TRBJ1-4; V: TRBV27; DNA: TGTGCCAGCAGTCCCCCTGGACAGCCTAATGAAAAACTGTTTTTT; CDR3: CASSPPGQPNEKLFF
D: TRBD1; size: -; J: TRBJ2-3; V: TRBV29-1; DNA: TGCAGCGTGGGTGGACAGGGGGCAAGGGACACAGATACGCAGTATTTT; CDR3: CSVGGQGARDTDTQYF
D: TRBD2; size: -; J: TRBJ2-1; V: TRBV28; DNA: TGTGCCAGCAGTTTAGAACTAGCGGACTACAATGAGCAGTTCTTC; CDR3: CASSLELADYNEQFF
D: -; size: -; J: TRBJ2-7; V: TRBV5-8; DNA: TGTGCCAGCAGCCGAGGCCCAGGGTCTTACGAGCAGTACTTC; CDR3: CASSRGPGSYEQYF
D: -; size: -; J: TRBJ2-3; V: TRBV18; DNA: TGTGCCAGCTCACCGGCTCTCAACGTTCTCCCAGATACGCAGTATTTT; CDR3: CASSPALNVLPDTQYF
D: TRBD1; size: -; J: TRBJ1-4; V: TRBV28; DNA: TGTGCCAGCAGTCTGAGGACAGGCCGTCTGTTTTTT; CDR3: CASSLRTGRLFF
D: TRBD1; size: -; J: TRBJ2-1; V: TRBV14; DNA: TGTGCCACCCAGGCAGGGGGCAACCACAATGAGCAGTTCTTC; CDR3: CATQAGGNHNEQFF
D: -; size: -; J: TRBJ2-1; V: TRBV7-3; DNA: TGTGCCAGCAGCCCAAGAACAGGTGAATCCTACAATGAGCAGTTCTTC; CDR3: CASSPRTGESYNEQFF
D: TRBD2; size: -; J: TRBJ2-1; V: TRBV4-2; DNA: TGTGCCAGCAGCCAAACCGGGACTAGCGGGAGGTCCTACAATGAGCAGTTCTTC; CDR3: CASSQTGTSGRSYNEQFF
D: -; size: -; J: TRBJ2-7; V: TRBV19; DNA: TGTGCCAGTAGTTTGCTAACTGGGCCCTACGAGCAGTACTTC; CDR3: CASSLLTGPYEQYF
D: TRBD1; size: -; J: TRBJ1-2; V: TRBV28; DNA: TGTGCCAGCATACCCGGGACAGGGGGCGGCTATGGCTACACCTTC; CDR3: CASIPGTGGGYGYTF
D: -; size: -; J: TRBJ2-2; V: TRBV6-5; DNA: TGTGCCAGCAGTCGTCAGGGGAACACCGGGGAGCTGTTTTTT; CDR3: CASSRQGNTGELFF
D: -; size: -; J: TRBJ1-4; V: TRBV2; DNA: TGTGCCAGCCAAGAGTTGACAGCTAATGAAAAACTGTTTTTT; CDR3: CASQELTANEKLFF
D: -; size: -; J: TRBJ2-7; V: TRBV14; DNA: TGTGCCAGCAGCCCTGGACTCCCCCCCGAGCAGTACTTC; CDR3: CASSPGLPPEQYF
D: TRBD1; size: -; J: TRBJ2-1; V: TRBV2; DNA: TGTGCCAGCACTACAGGGGCGTATGAGCAGTTCTTC; CDR3: CASTTGAYEQFF
D: TRBD2; size: -; J: TRBJ2-1; V: TRBV9; DNA: TGTGCCAGCAGCCCTCCGGGGACTAGCGGCAATGAGCAGTTCTTC; CDR3: CASSPPGTSGNEQFF
D: TRBD1; size: few; J: TRBJ1-5; V: TRBV6-6; DNA: TGTGCCAGCAAAGGACAGGGGGCAAATCAGCCCCAGCATTTT; CDR3: CASKGQGANQPQHF
D: -; size: -; J: TRBJ2-3; V: TRBV2; DNA: TGTGCCAGCACCCAGGGCTCAGATACGCAGTATTTT; CDR3: CASTQGSDTQYF
D: -; size: -; J: TRBJ1-4; V: TRBV5-6; DNA: TGTGCCAGCAGCTTAACAGTCGTTAATGAAAAACTGTTTTTT; CDR3: CASSLTVVNEKLFF
D: TRBD2; size: -; J: TRBJ2-3; V: TRBV13; DNA: TGTGCCAGCAGCTTGGAGGGGACTAGCGCGGGGGCAGATACGCAGTATTTT; CDR3: CASSLEGTSAGADTQYF
D: TRBD2; size: -; J: TRBJ2-3; V: TRBV7-6; DNA: TGTGCCAGCAGCCGGGGAGGGCCCCGCACAGATACGCAGTATTTT; CDR3: CASSRGGPRTDTQYF